The clone carrying this TCR beta chain was seen a single time. No antigen is known for it. The DNA is left out, because the CDR3 cannot be placed on it with certainty; the CDR3 is given as TCRdb lists it. Germline V gives CDR1 SGHTA, CDR2 FQGNSA. With termini counted, the CDR3 has 20 amino acids. The use of genomic DNA as template underpinned the TCR beta VDJ and CDR3 profiling. Via MiXCR, TCRdb re-called the reads, giving one row per CDR3 protein. The top ten hold more than 3.5% of the sample, which has 350,000 to 450,000 distinct CDR3 sequences, roughly 64% seen once. This sample is drawn from a study of CD8+CD57+ T cells in acquired aplastic anemia. About the research overall: Healthy donors had, on average, about 10.8 million reads for their CD4+ cells. Study results and limitations: A set of around 30 CD8+ CDR3 sequences was shared between patients and controls, and these sequences appeared highly expressed in patients.

The source is a human donor in good health, serving as a control. The V gene is TRBV7-2, the J gene TRBJ2-6; TRBD2 is taken as the D call from the table, unchecked against the DNA. The sample taken for sequencing was sorted CD4+, CD8+, or CD8+CD57+ T cells (not recorded which) from PBMCs. CDR3 region: CASSLGGGQPQHFGANVLTF.